Listed below are T cell receptor beta chains from one sample, sequenced in a study of cytotoxic CD8 clonotypes in ibrutinib-treated CLL. Some clones are missing from TCRdb's copy, which holds only in-frame ones; the method was immunoSEQ multiplex PCR. The table lists under 150,000 clones, around four fifths of them singletons. Source: PBMCs, taken after 24 months of ibrutinib treatment. The receptors were sampled from a human donor with chronic lymphocytic leukemia. Both conserved end residues are part of each CDR3. Each record gives: V gene, CDR3 length, J gene, D gene, clone size, CDR3 protein, CDR3 DNA. A D gene is named only where the DNA matches it firmly. Rows may omit the clone size; those that give it use once, few, many or a size class.

>TRBV5-5|15|TRBJ2-2|-|-
CASSLIAGPTGELFF
TGTGCCAGCAGCTTGATCGCGGGCCCCACCGGGGAGCTGTTTTTT
>TRBV7-3|16|TRBJ1-5|-|-
CASSLTGRGSNQPQHF
TGTGCCAGCAGCCTTACCGGTCGGGGGAGCAATCAGCCCCAGCATTTT
>TRBV6-5|16|TRBJ2-6|-|few
CASSYIRGAGANVLTF
TGTGCCAGCAGTTACATTCGGGGGGCCGGGGCCAACGTCCTGACTTTC
>TRBV11-2|14|TRBJ2-2|-|-
CASSFGVGTGELFF
TGTGCCAGCAGCTTCGGGGTGGGCACCGGGGAGCTGTTTTTT
>TRBV9|15|TRBJ1-4|-|once
CASIGRGEVGEKLFF
TGTGCCAGCATTGGCCGGGGAGAGGTAGGAGAAAAACTGTTTTTT
>TRBV21-1|15|TRBJ1-1|-|-
CASTIFFEGGTEAFF
TGTGCCAGCACCATCTTTTTCGAGGGGGGCACTGAAGCTTTCTTT
>TRBV28|15|TRBJ2-5|TRBD2|-
CASSSSGGNVWTQYF
TGTGCCAGCAGTTCAAGCGGGGGCAACGTGTGGACCCAGTACTTC
>TRBV7-8|15|TRBJ1-4|TRBD1|-
CASSLTYDRDEKLFF
TGTGCCAGCAGCTTAACTTACGACAGGGACGAAAAACTGTTTTTT
>TRBV18|15|TRBJ1-5|TRBD1|-
CASSPRQGARQPQHF
TGTGCCAGCTCACCGCGACAGGGGGCTCGTCAGCCCCAGCATTTT
>TRBV5-1|15|TRBJ1-6|TRBD1|-
CASSLQGQGTSPLHF
TGCGCCAGCAGCTTACAGGGACAGGGTACGTCACCCCTCCACTTT
>TRBV10-3|14|TRBJ2-3|TRBD1|-
CAISVTGGPDTQYF
TGTGCCATCAGTGTAACAGGGGGCCCAGATACGCAGTATTTT
>TRBV19|12|TRBJ1-2|-|-
CASSRRENGYTF
TGTGCCAGTAGTCGACGGGAGAATGGCTACACCTTC
>TRBV6-1|13|TRBJ1-2|-|-
CASLGGFGAGYTF
TGTGCCAGCCTTGGAGGGTTTGGGGCTGGCTACACCTTC
>TRBV5-1|18|TRBJ1-1|TRBD1|-
CASSQLGDRGLADTEAFF
TGCGCCAGCAGCCAATTGGGGGACAGGGGGCTTGCGGACACTGAAGCTTTCTTT
>TRBV7-6|14|TRBJ2-7|-|-
CASSTGPLSYEQYF
TGTGCCAGCAGCACCGGGCCCCTCTCCTACGAGCAGTACTTC
>TRBV6-5|13|TRBJ1-2|-|-
CASIEGVFGGYTF
TGTGCCAGCATCGAAGGGGTTTTCGGTGGCTACACCTTC
>TRBV18|14|TRBJ1-1|-|-
CASSRQVMNTEAFF
TGTGCCAGCTCCCGACAGGTAATGAACACTGAAGCTTTCTTT
>TRBV19|17|TRBJ1-5|-|-
CASSIDLTAYSNQPQHF
TGTGCCAGTAGTATAGATCTAACAGCGTATAGCAATCAGCCCCAGCATTTT
>TRBV7-7|15|TRBJ2-1|TRBD2|-
CASSSGSGGLNEQFF
TGTGCCAGCAGCTCCGGTTCGGGGGGGCTAAATGAGCAGTTCTTC
>TRBV6-5|15|TRBJ1-6|-|-
CASRRRARYNSPLHF
TGTGCCAGCCGGAGGAGGGCCCGCTATAATTCACCCCTCCACTTT
>TRBV5-1|14|TRBJ1-4|-|-
CASSRQTTNEKLFF
TGCGCCAGCAGCCGACAAACAACTAATGAAAAACTGTTTTTT
>TRBV5-8|13|TRBJ2-5|-|-
CASSLEPRETQYF
TGTGCCAGCAGCTTAGAACCTCGGGAGACCCAGTACTTC
>TRBV7-8|15|TRBJ2-7|TRBD1|-
CASSNRDRSSYEQYF
TGTGCCAGCAGCAACCGGGACAGGAGCTCCTACGAGCAGTACTTC
>TRBV28|14|TRBJ1-1|-|-
CASSFSGEGTEAFF
TGTGCCAGCAGTTTTTCGGGGGAAGGAACTGAAGCTTTCTTT
>TRBV5-4|18|TRBJ1-1|TRBD1|-
CASSGGTGRLLVAPEAFF
TGTGCCAGCAGCGGAGGGACAGGGCGCCTTCTCGTTGCTCCTGAAGCTTTCTTT
>TRBV7-6|15|TRBJ1-3|TRBD1|-
CASSLDRASGNTIYF
TGTGCCAGCAGCTTGGACAGGGCCTCTGGAAACACCATATATTTT
>TRBV30|13|TRBJ1-1|-|-
CAWSRGQNTEAFF
TGTGCCTGGAGTCGAGGACAGAACACTGAAGCTTTCTTT
>TRBV10-2|13|TRBJ1-6|-|few
CASASGSYSPLHF
TGCGCCAGCGCGTCCGGTTCTTATTCACCCCTCCACTTT
>TRBV5-1|14|TRBJ2-7|TRBD1|-
CASSLRDREDEQYF
TGCGCCAGCAGCTTGCGGGACAGGGAAGACGAGCAGTACTTC
>TRBV6-4|16|TRBJ2-2|-|-
CASTPSQGRNTGELFF
TGTGCCAGCACCCCTTCCCAGGGCAGGAACACCGGGGAGCTGTTTTTT
>TRBV25-1|11|TRBJ2-3|-|-
CASGLTDTQYF
TGTGCCAGCGGTCTCACAGATACGCAGTATTTT
>TRBV4-1|15|TRBJ2-2|TRBD2|once
CASSQVLLAAGELFF
TGCGCCAGCAGCCAAGTCCTCCTAGCGGCCGGGGAGCTGTTTTTT
>TRBV4-3|14|TRBJ2-7|TRBD1|-
CASSQEDRDYEQYF
TGCGCCAGCAGCCAAGAAGACAGGGACTACGAGCAGTACTTC
>TRBV5-4|13|TRBJ2-1|-|once
CASSSLNQNEQFF
TGTGCCAGCAGCTCCCTCAACCAGAATGAGCAGTTCTTC
>TRBV19|15|TRBJ1-5|-|-
CASSIGRVGNQPQHF
TGTGCCAGTAGTATCGGCAGGGTGGGCAATCAGCCCCAGCATTTT
>TRBV18|15|TRBJ1-1|-|-
CASSPVSGTNTEAFF
TGTGCCAGCTCACCAGTCTCGGGGACCAACACTGAAGCTTTCTTT
>TRBV19|15|TRBJ2-1|-|-
CASSMIGDTSGEQFF
TGTGCCAGTAGTATGATTGGGGACACGTCGGGTGAGCAGTTCTTC
>TRBV7-9|15|TRBJ1-3|-|few
CASSLRGSSGNTIYF
TGTGCCAGCAGCTTACGCGGGAGCTCTGGAAACACCATATATTTT
>TRBV5-1|14|TRBJ1-4|TRBD1|-
CASSFQGANEKLFF
TGCGCCAGCAGCTTTCAGGGGGCTAATGAAAAACTGTTTTTT
>TRBV5-1|16|TRBJ2-1|TRBD2|-
CASSLVLAGPSNEQFF
TGCGCCAGCAGCCTCGTTCTAGCGGGGCCCTCCAATGAGCAGTTCTTC
>TRBV5-1|16|TRBJ2-5|-|-
CASRLLTGGVRETQYF
TGCGCCAGCAGATTGTTGACTGGCGGGGTTCGGGAGACCCAGTACTTC
>TRBV19|14|TRBJ2-2|-|-
CASSATQGPGELFF
TGTGCCAGTAGTGCAACGCAGGGCCCCGGGGAGCTGTTTTTT
>TRBV4-1|15|TRBJ1-5|-|few
CASSQDQPIDQPQHF
TGCGCCAGCAGCCAAGATCAGCCGATAGATCAGCCCCAGCATTTT
>TRBV29-1|14|TRBJ1-3|TRBD1|-
CSVEDRGQGNTIYF
TGCAGCGTGGAGGACAGGGGGCAAGGAAACACCATATATTTT
>TRBV2|14|TRBJ1-5|-|-
CATRDSNSNQPQHF
TGTGCCACCCGGGACTCCAATAGCAATCAGCCCCAGCATTTT
>TRBV19|13|TRBJ2-7|-|-
CASRLTASYEQYF
TGTGCCAGTAGACTGACAGCATCCTACGAGCAGTACTTC
>TRBV6-6|13|TRBJ1-1|-|-
CASHGGVNTEAFF
TGTGCCAGCCACGGGGGGGTGAACACTGAAGCTTTCTTT
>TRBV9|13|TRBJ2-7|-|-
CASGPGPLAEQYF
TGTGCCAGCGGGCCGGGACCGCTAGCCGAGCAGTACTTC
>TRBV18|14|TRBJ2-7|-|-
CASLPPNLQDEQYF
TGTGCCAGCTTACCACCGAACCTCCAGGACGAGCAGTACTTC
>TRBV6-1|16|TRBJ1-1|-|-
CASSEAEQGLGTEAFF
TGTGCCAGCAGTGAAGCCGAACAGGGTTTGGGCACTGAAGCTTTCTTT
>TRBV5-1|14|TRBJ1-1|-|-
CASSVDGRNTEAFF
TGCGCCAGCAGCGTCGACGGTCGGAACACTGAAGCTTTCTTT
>TRBV5-4|15|TRBJ2-1|TRBD2|once
CASSLRLAGGHEQFF
TGTGCCAGCAGCTTGAGGCTAGCGGGGGGGCATGAGCAGTTCTTC
>TRBV6-5|14|TRBJ2-5|-|-
CASSQDTSLETQYF
TGTGCCAGCAGTCAAGACACTAGCCTGGAGACCCAGTACTTC
>TRBV10-3|14|TRBJ2-3|-|-
CASRPQGKTDTQYF
TGTGCCAGCAGACCCCAGGGAAAAACAGATACGCAGTATTTT